One TCR beta chain is described in this entry. The target antigen is unknown. The V end lost 3 bases, the J end lost 1 base, and 13 bases lay between the germline ends. Germline V lookup: CDR1 LGHNA, CDR2 YSLEER. The CDR3 consists of 15 residues. This record comes from a study of PD-1 blockade in classical Hodgkin lymphoma. Study details: Patients were treated with nivolumab at 3 mg/kg, and this was given intravenously every 2 weeks. Study observations and caveats: At C4D1, TCR diversity had climbed significantly for CD4+ cells, though not for CD8+ cells.

Each and every patient relapsed after autologous stem cell transplantation, and patients got differing brentuximab vedotin exposure. Only in-frame clones appear in the TCRdb table, and some are missing; sequencing was by immunoSEQ multiplex PCR. The sample includes 35,000 to 45,000 clones, roughly two thirds of them seen just once. The chain couples TRBV4-3 to TRBJ2-7, with D possibly TRBD1 on 5 matching bases. Sequenced material: peripheral blood mononuclear cells (PBMCs), taken before the second cycle of nivolumab. The TCR originated in a human donor with classical Hodgkin lymphoma. The CDR3 DNA follows: TGCGCCAGCAGCCAGAATCTCGGACATTCCTACGAGCAGTACTTC. Its translation: CASSQNLGHSYEQYF.